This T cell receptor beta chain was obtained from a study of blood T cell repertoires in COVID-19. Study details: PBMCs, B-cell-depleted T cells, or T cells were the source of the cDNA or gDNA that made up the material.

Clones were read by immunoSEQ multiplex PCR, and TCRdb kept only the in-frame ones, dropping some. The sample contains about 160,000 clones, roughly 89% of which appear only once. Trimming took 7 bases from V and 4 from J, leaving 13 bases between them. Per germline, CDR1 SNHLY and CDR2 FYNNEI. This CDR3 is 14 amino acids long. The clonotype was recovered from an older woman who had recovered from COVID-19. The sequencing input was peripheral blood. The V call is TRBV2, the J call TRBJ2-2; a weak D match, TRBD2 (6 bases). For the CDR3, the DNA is TGTGCCAGCAAGGGGCCCGGGGGCACCGGGGAGCTGTTTTTT. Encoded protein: CASKGPGGTGELFF.